Included here is one TCR beta chain sequence, with context. Only in-frame clones appear in the TCRdb table, and some are missing; sequencing was by immunoSEQ multiplex PCR. Counted here are about 190,000 clones, over 70% occurring once; the ten biggest clones make up roughly 2.9%. The source of the sample is a study of blood T cell repertoires in COVID-19. About the study: T cells, B-cell-depleted T cells, or PBMCs provided the cDNA or gDNA that served as material.

The CDR3 spans 15 residues. The ends lost 4 bases at V and 6 bases at J; junction bases unmatched: 8. Germline CDR1 SGDLS, CDR2 YYNGEE. Material for sequencing was peripheral blood. The chain employs TRBV9 and TRBJ1-5, with TRBD1 matching 9 bases. The sequence came from a man aged 50 to 59 with active or convalescent COVID-19. The CDR3 reads CASSSDGTGFQPQHF. CDR3 sequence (DNA): TGTGCCAGCAGCTCCGACGGGACAGGGTTTCAGCCCCAGCATTTT.